This T cell receptor beta chain is from a study of shared clonotypes between healthy human individuals (dated by TCRdb to about 2020). Some background on the complete study: A couple of women and a few men aged 18 to 49 years were included in the cohort. For each donor, CD4 naive and CD4 memory were each given three plates, CD8 naive was given two plates, and CD8 memory was given one plate. To estimate repertoire size and how much clonotype sharing occurs between individuals, the study deeply sequenced the blood TCR repertoires of roughly 5 healthy adults. To increase sequencing depth and limit assay-specific biases, TCR repertoire library preparation and sequencing were carried out by different laboratories using diverse techniques. Leukapheresis yielded between about 0.94 and 9 billion PBMCs per donor.

The CDR3 has 13 amino acids, counting the end cysteine and phenylalanine. Of all the DNA, just the CDR3 is kept, 39 bases in frame from base 1. Per the germline V gene, SQVTM is the CDR1 and ANQGSEA is the CDR2. The junction shows trimming of 4 bases on V and 7 bases on J, plus 15 bases between the germline ends. On this clone itself: Its antigen target is currently unknown. Base qualities are not at hand, and no much larger clone is one base apart.

TCR CDR3 regions were amplified from genomic DNA by multiplex PCR using the deep immunoSEQ assay. Extracted genomic DNA from each cell subset was distributed evenly across all wells of several immunoSEQ 96-well plates, and each plate was treated as a replicate. Each replicate PCR for sorted subsets received roughly 0.2 ug genomic DNA, equal to roughly 30,000 T cell genomes. Purified libraries were quantified with a Qubit 3.0 fluorometer, sized on a Bioanalyzer 2100, and re-quantified with the KAPA Library Quantification kit. A separate single-read 150-cycle Illumina NextSeq 550 flow cell was used to sequence each immunoSEQ 96-well plate. Under the source paper's analysis protocol: Because the immunoSEQ output held only junctional sequences and lacked quality scores, the filtering could not match the filtering applied to full-length reads. To assign V/J genes and CDR3, sequences were annotated using PyIR, a Python wrapper for IgBLAST v1.9, with IMGT germline references. Reads with weak V/J assignments (E-value above 1e-6), missing CDR3, stop codons, out-of-frame junctions, or ambiguous translated residues were removed. A V3J clonotype was defined by an identical inferred V gene, J gene, and CDR3 amino acid sequence. Percentage overlap between repertoires was computed as shared unique clonotypes divided by the size of the smaller repertoire. Richness of each repertoire was evaluated using RTK rarefaction, the Chao1 estimator, and Recon v2.1 estimates of unobserved clonotypes. OLGA was used to compute generation probabilities for all TCRbeta clonotypes that the gDNA method yielded from a handful of donors. TCRdb took this table from immuneACCESS and kept in-frame rearrangements with V and J called. Such tables lack part of the clones; where checked against another copy, unresolved V genes explain under half of the gap, and the rest is unexplained. That table is the source of V, J and clone size, and D and trimming were worked out from the DNA. The sample table records 2 million to 2.5 million clones; 90% to 95% of these occur just once. The ten largest clones capture 0.13% of the sample.

The donors were healthy, HIV-negative adults who had no recently reported acute infections or vaccinations. Every donor was a Caucasian adult living in Nashville, Tennessee, USA. CD4+ T cells were enriched by magnetic negative selection, after which naive cells were positively selected on CD45RA and the negative fraction was taken as the memory subset. Blood was collected by leukapheresis, and PBMCs were isolated by Ficoll-Histopaque density gradient centrifugation and then cryopreserved in liquid nitrogen vapor phase. Analytical flow cytometry was used to check the purity and quantity of each magnetically sorted T cell population. From each sorted fraction, genomic DNA was isolated and quantified by UV absorbance on a Nanodrop 2000c. Here is what the overall study found, with its caveats: Clonotypes shared by all four sorted-subset donors showed higher generation probabilities than non-shared clonotypes. Because the study included a small number of donors, the genetic and exposure-history diversity represented was limited. Incomplete sequencing was indicated by rarefaction of sorted-subset datasets, despite the large sequencing depth. Larger estimated clonotype richness was generally found for naive subsets than for memory subsets. Based on pairwise subsampling, the degree of clonotype sharing among donors was expected to be affected by sequencing depth. When a handful of donors were compared, the shared fraction of clonotypes was about 5% for naive CD4, about 4% for naive CD8, about 2.4% for memory CD4, and around 0.37% for memory CD8. Sampling was restricted to blood, and TCR repertoires in tissues likely differ from the TCR repertoires found in blood.

Sequenced input: naive CD4+ T cells sorted from blood. Reading the label with the study, this specimen's cell subset or site is: CD45RA+ positively selected. The chain is assembled from TRBV29-1 and TRBJ2-3; perhaps TRBD2 is the D gene, with 6 bases matching. This sequence was found in a man aged 18 to 30 in good health. The CDR3 amino acid sequence is: CSVGLTGEYTQYF. The bases read TGCAGCGTTGGGTTGACGGGAGAGTATACGCAGTATTTT.